This T cell receptor beta chain was found in a study of cytomegalovirus exposure and HLA in healthy donors. The V end was cut by 2 bases, the J end by 1 base, with 16 bases between. In germline, CDR1 is SGDLS, CDR2 YYNGEE. This CDR3 is built from 17 residues. Findings of the study overall: Trimming of TCR beta V- and J-genes showed a link, identified in a later analysis, to a missense DCLRE1C variant. The dataset shows that most TCR sequences were rare, while some public TCRs occurred in many donors. Immune exposure information comprised only CMV serostatus.

As regards this clone: Its antigen is unidentified.

PCR amplification relied on 60 Vbeta primers (plus 13 Jbeta primers). Source study methods: An analysis that came later counted 60 million to 80 million unique TCR beta chains, roughly 11 million shared. The protocol was immunoSEQ multiplex PCR, while the TCRdb copy is restricted to in-frame clones and leaves out a portion. That table gives V, J and clone size, and the DNA gave D and trimming. The table has some 150,000 clones, more than 70% seen once. V gene TRBV9 combines with J gene TRBJ2-1; D may be TRBD1 (6 bases). The sequence came from a man aged 40-49 years in good health and CMV-seronegative. Sequencing was carried out using PBMCs. CDR3 coding DNA: TGTGCCAGCAGCGTCGCCCCGACAGGAAAATCCTACAATGAGCAGTTCTTC. Amino acid sequence: CASSVAPTGKSYNEQFF.